This T cell receptor (beta chain) originates from a study of graft-versus-host responses after intestinal transplantation. This table comes from immunoSEQ multiplex PCR, and its TCRdb copy is limited to in-frame clones, with some not included. The sample holds 60,000 to 75,000 clones; 80% to 90% are singletons and the top ten take roughly 2.5%. As for this clone: Its antigen is unknown.

The junction had 10 bases not matched to a gene; V was cut back by 1 base and J by 2 bases. Germline CDR1 and CDR2: SGHTA and FQGNSA. The CDR3 runs to 17 residues. The rearrangement uses TRBV7-2 and TRBJ2-7; TRBD2 agrees at 8 bases. The origin of this receptor is a human donor who received an intestinal transplant. The sequencing used unstimulated CD8+ T cells sorted from spleen or lymph node cells, collected before intestinal transplant. The CDR3 reads CASSLVGSGKSPYEQYF. In nucleotides, the CDR3 is TGTGCCAGCAGCTTAGTTGGTAGCGGGAAGAGTCCCTACGAGCAGTACTTC.